The 14 T cell receptor beta chains below all came from one sample that was sequenced in a study of tumor-infiltrating lymphocytes in primary liver carcinoma. Germline DNA was also extracted, and blood RNA derived from unsorted whole blood. TCR beta cDNA was reverse-transcribed from approximately 0.45 ug of total RNA. The reaction used a constant-region primer and ProtoScript II reverse transcriptase. Three rounds of nested multiplex PCR with slightly modified ARM-PCR produced TCR beta libraries. Investigators reported that the first two PCR rounds, at 10 cycles each, used TRBV1-TRBV30 forward primers with a C-beta reverse primer. A single record per CDR3 protein comes from TCRdb applying MiXCR to the multiplex PCR reads. The sample has fewer than 350,000 distinct CDR3 sequences, approximately 65% seen once. Sequencing used peripheral blood. The receptors originated from a man in his forties with primary liver carcinoma and hepatitis B virus infection.

On this clonotype itself: At one end the junction does not follow the germline gene, possibly because of a read error. This chain uses TRBV13 with TRBJ2-3, with D possibly being TRBD2 (7 bases). Germline values: CDR1 PRHDT, CDR2 FYEKMQ (reference sequence). This CDR3 spans 15 amino acids. CDR3 nucleotide sequence: TGTGCCTGCAGTCTAGGGGGGGGTGGCGCAGATACGCAGTATTTT. It specifies CACSLGGGGADTQYF.

This rearrangement joins TRBV30 to TRBJ2-7, with TRBD2 matching 10 bases. The CDR3 has 15 residues. V shed 0 bases, J shed 2 bases, and the junction held 4 bases outside the gene matches. Germline CDR1 is GTSNPN and CDR2 is SVGIG (reference sequence). The CDR3 region is CAWSVRTSGPYEQYF. Written as DNA, the CDR3 is TGTGCCTGGAGTGTTCGGACTAGCGGCCCCTACGAGCAGTACTTC. Using reference TRBV30 and TRBJ2-7 for the parts outside the CDR3, the full variable domain is SQTIHQWPATLVQPVGSPLSLECTVEGTSNPNLYWYRQAAGRGLQLLFYSVGIGQISSEVPQNLSASRPQDRQFILSSKKLLLSDSGFYLCAWSVRTSGPYEQYFGPGTRLTVT.

Many counts were recorded for this clonotype. The V gene is TRBV7-8, the J gene TRBJ2-1; D gene uncertain. The CDR3 covers 12 residues. Germline V gives CDR1 SGHVS, CDR2 FQNEAQ. With 2 bases removed from V and 8 bases from J, the gap between germline ends came to 7 bases. Here the CDR3 DNA reads TGTGCCAGCAGCTTAAGTTTCCATGAGCAGTTCTTC. It encodes CASSLSFHEQFF.

With regard to this clonotype: The junction and the germline gene differ at one end; a read error may be behind it. This chain uses TRBV6-1 with TRBJ2-5; 9 bases fit TRBD1. The CDR3 is made up of 13 amino acids. CDR1 is MNHNS, CDR2 SASEGT, per germline. The CDR3 here is CVSNGQGYETQYF. The CDR3 DNA reads as TGTGTCAGCAATGGACAGGGGTATGAGACCCAGTACTTC.

A note on this clonotype: Possible read error: a much larger clone is one base away. The chain carries TRBV28 and TRBJ1-3; tentatively, D is TRBD1 (5 bases). The CDR3 consists of 13 residues. V gave up 7 bases and J gave up 8 bases, with 15 bases separating them. CDR1 and CDR2 (germline): MDHEN, SYDVKM. The CDR3 bases are TGTGCCAGCATTCTTTCAGGGAAAGACACCATATATTTT. Protein: CASILSGKDTIYF.

As to this clonotype: A much more abundant neighbour one base away suggests this may be a read error. V gene TRBV6-5 combines with J gene TRBJ2-3, with D possibly TRBD1 on 6 matching bases. This CDR3 has 13 amino acids. Trimming took 4 bases from V and 6 from J, leaving 11 bases between them. The germline V gene encodes CDR1 MNHEY and CDR2 SVGAGI. The CDR3 region is CASSSYRDDTQYF. For the CDR3, the DNA is TGTGCCAGCAGTTCCTACAGGGACGATACGCAGTATTTT.

This clonotype was seen only a few times. The chain employs TRBV24-1 and TRBJ2-1; TRBD1 matches 9 bases. Germline values: CDR1 KGHDR, CDR2 SFDVKD. V shed 8 bases and J 7 bases; nucleotides not matched to a gene: 8. The CDR3 runs to 14 residues. CDR3 sequence (DNA): TGTGCCACCATTCACGGGACAGGGACAAATGAGCAGTTCTTC. This codes for CATIHGTGTNEQFF.

V is TRBV30 and J is TRBJ2-7; D possibly corresponds to TRBD1 (5 bases). Germline lookup yields CDR1 GTSNPN and CDR2 SVGIG (reference sequence). V dropped 3 bases and J dropped 3 bases, with 6 bases sitting between them. There are 11 residues in the CDR3. The CDR3 here is CAWSQGYEQYF. DNA of the CDR3: TGTGCCTGGAGCCAGGGCTACGAGCAGTACTTC. The full variable domain, rest sourced from reference TRBV30 and TRBJ2-7, is SQTIHQWPATLVQPVGSPLSLECTVEGTSNPNLYWYRQAAGRGLQLLFYSVGIGQISSEVPQNLSASRPQDRQFILSSKKLLLSDSGFYLCAWSQGYEQYFGPGTRLTVT.

A word on this clonotype: The final CDR3 position lacks the conserved phenylalanine or tryptophan, pointing to a likely read error. The chain joins TRBV6-6 to TRBJ2-7; TRBD2 matches at 9 bases. The V gene's germline CDR1 is MNHNY and CDR2 SVGAGI (reference sequence). V shed 6 bases, J shed 5 bases, and the junction held 8 bases outside the gene matches. The CDR3 runs to 14 residues. DNA for the CDR3: TGTGCCAGCAGCCCGAAAGCGGGAGGCAACGAGCAGTACTTA. It encodes CASSPKAGGNEQYL.

About this clonotype itself: It may be a read error: a sequence one base away is much more abundant. The chain links TRBV6-2 or TRBV6-3 to TRBJ2-2, with D possibly being TRBD1 (7 bases). The CDR3 has 15 amino acids. CDR1 MNHEY and CDR2 SVGEGT come from the germline V gene. The V end lost 10 bases, the J end lost 2 bases, and 17 bases lay between the germline ends. The CDR3 DNA reads TGTGCCAACAGGCGGGACAGCCGAAACACCGGGGAGCTGTTTTTT. It translates to CANRRDSRNTGELFF.

This clonotype was counted ten times or more. The chain combines TRBV29-1 with TRBJ2-5, with TRBD1 matching 10 bases. V trimming: 5 bases; J trimming: 7 bases; junction bases outside the gene matches: 10. Germline assignment: CDR1 SQVTM and CDR2 ANQGSEA. This CDR3 is 14 amino acids long. In DNA, the CDR3 is TGCAGCGTTACCTCCGGGACAGGGGCAGGGACCCAGTACTTC. As protein: CSVTSGTGAGTQYF.

This chain links TRBV5-5 with TRBJ1-5; D uncertain. CDR1 is SGHKS and CDR2 is YYEKEE in the germline V gene (reference sequence). The V end lost 1 base, the J end lost 2 bases, and 10 bases lay between the germline ends. The CDR3 runs to 15 residues. The DNA for the CDR3 is TGTGCCAGCAGCTTGTGGGTGGGTCGCAATCAGCCCCAGCATTTT. It yields the protein CASSLWVGRNQPQHF. The full variable domain, with the rest looked up from reference TRBV5-5 and TRBJ1-5, is DAGVTQSPTHLIKTRGQQVTLRCSPISGHKSVSWYQQVLGQGPQFIFQYYEKEERGRGNFPDRFSARQFPNYSSELNVNALLLGDSALYLCASSLWVGRNQPQHFGDGTRLSIL.

A word on this clonotype: The junction and the germline gene differ at one end; a read error may be behind it. The chain has TRBV7-9 and TRBJ2-2, with D unclear. CDR3 length: 14 amino acids. Germline V lookup: CDR1 SEHNR, CDR2 FQNEAQ (reference sequence). As DNA, the CDR3 is TGTGCCAGCAGATTAGGATTTAACACCGGGGAGCTGTTTTTT. Protein sequence: CASRLGFNTGELFF.

On this clonotype: One end of the junction varies from germline; a read error may be responsible. The V call is TRBV6-1, the J call TRBJ2-3; 7 bases agree with TRBD1. This CDR3 is built from 13 residues. Germline V gene data show CDR1 as MNHNS and CDR2 as SASEGT. The CDR3 spells CASSDIGTDTLYF. CDR3 bases: TGTGCCAGTAGTGATATCGGGACAGATACGCTGTATTTT.